The 25 T cell receptor beta chains given below trace back to one sample, sequenced in a study of Ad26.COV2.S vaccination and SARS-CoV-2 variants. The method was immunoSEQ multiplex PCR; TCRdb's version includes in-frame clones alone and lacks a portion of them. This sample carries around 350,000 clones, around 84% of them seen once, and the ten largest clones take less than 4%. As to treatment: about 20 received Ad26.COV2.S at low or high dose, single or two shots; roughly 5 received placebo; per-sample allocation not given. Day 63 after the first injection of vaccine or placebo was the sampling time. Source: peripheral blood, taken in a trial of Ad26.COV2.S vaccine versus placebo. Receptors originate from a person aged 18-65 years who received the Ad26.COV2.S COVID-19 vaccine or a placebo.

This chain joins TRBV6-1 and TRBJ1-5, with 7 bases identical to TRBD1. J was trimmed by 2 bases and V by 2 bases; bases with no gene match: 15. The germline V gene has CDR1 MNHNS and CDR2 SASEGT. The CDR3 consists of 19 residues. CDR3 DNA sequence: TGTGCCAGCAGTGAAACTTATTCGACAGGGAGAGTCGGCAATCAGCCCCAGCATTTT. Translated: CASSETYSTGRVGNQPQHF.

The chain uses TRBV3-1 (or the pseudogene TRBV3-2) and TRBJ1-4, with TRBD1 as a possible D gene (5 bases). From germline, CDR1 is LGHDT and CDR2 YNNKEL (reference sequence). The V and J ends lost 1 base and 7 bases respectively, with 13 bases between them. The CDR3 consists of 15 residues. The chain's CDR3 is CASSQAEGRGEKLFF. In nucleotides, the CDR3 is TGTGCCAGCAGCCAAGCGGAGGGGAGAGGTGAAAAACTGTTTTTT.

Here the CDR3 reads CAWKGGDSYNEQFF. The CDR3 bases are TGTGCCTGGAAAGGAGGCGACTCCTACAATGAGCAGTTCTTC. The genes are TRBV30 and TRBJ2-1; possibly TRBD2 for D (5 bases). V was pared by 4 bases and J by 0 bases, with 10 bases between. The CDR3 is made up of 14 amino acids. CDR1 and CDR2 (germline): GTSNPN, SVGIG (reference sequence).

The chain links TRBV7-9 to TRBJ2-7; 8 bases fit TRBD1. The V and J ends lost 5 bases and 0 bases, in that order; junction bases with no gene match: 3. This CDR3 comprises 14 residues. Per germline, CDR1 SEHNR and CDR2 FQNEAQ (reference sequence). The CDR3 loop is CASSRTGSSYEQYF. CDR3 coding DNA: TGTGCCAGCAGCCGGACAGGGAGCTCCTACGAGCAGTACTTC.

CDR3 nucleotides: TGTGCCAGCAGCCAACCCGACAGGTTCGGGACTGAAGCTTTCTTT. Translation gives CASSQPDRFGTEAFF. This chain connects TRBV16 to TRBJ1-1; TRBD1 is a possible D gene (6 bases). Trimming took off 2 bases at V and 5 bases at J, with 15 bases between the two ends. The CDR3 spans 15 residues. The V gene's germline CDR1 is KGHSY and CDR2 FQNENV.

The rearrangement uses TRBV10-3 and TRBJ2-1, with 9 bases identical to TRBD2. With 0 bases clipped from V and 0 bases from J, the junction kept 3 bases outside the gene matches. The CDR3 is 17 residues long. Looked up from germline, CDR1 is ENHRY and CDR2 is SYGVKD. CDR3 DNA: TGTGCCATCAGTGAGTCGACTAGCGGCCGCTCCTACAATGAGCAGTTCTTC. Translating it yields CAISESTSGRSYNEQFF.

This clone was counted ten times or more. This rearrangement joins TRBV7-2 to TRBJ1-5, with D possibly TRBD1 on 5 matching bases. The V and J ends lost 3 bases and 5 bases respectively, with 14 bases between them. Germline CDR1 is SGHTA and CDR2 is FQGNSA. The CDR3 totals 15 residues. CDR3 residues: CASSLKIDSYQPQHF. The CDR3 region has the DNA TGTGCCAGCAGCTTGAAAATCGACAGTTATCAGCCCCAGCATTTT. Using reference TRBV7-2 and TRBJ1-5 for the parts outside the CDR3, the full variable domain is GAGVSQSPSNKVTEKGKDVELRCDPISGHTALYWYRQSLGQGLEFLIYFQGNSAPDKSGLPSDRFSAERTGGSVSTLTIQRTQQEDSAVYLCASSLKIDSYQPQHFGDGTRLSIL.

The rearrangement joins TRBV6-6 to TRBJ2-3, with D perhaps being TRBD1 or TRBD2 (5 bases each). V dropped 8 bases and J dropped 6 bases, with 12 bases sitting between them. The V gene's germline CDR1 is MNHNY and CDR2 SVGAGI (reference sequence). The CDR3 spans 12 residues. Written as DNA, the CDR3 is TGTGCCAGCGGGGGTTATACGGATACGCAGTATTTT. Encoded protein: CASGGYTDTQYF.

Notes on this clone: No conserved phenylalanine or tryptophan ends this CDR3, so it is likely a read error. The DNA is omitted, as the CDR3 cannot be located on it reliably, and the CDR3 follows TCRdb's listing. This chain connects TRBV20-1 to TRBJ1-2. Including both end residues, the CDR3 is 11 amino acids long. Germline values: CDR1 DFQATT, CDR2 SNEGSKA (reference sequence). The CDR3: CSARAGSRSSY.

This rearrangement joins TRBV29-1 to TRBJ1-4; 11 nucleotides align to TRBD1. V trimming: 0 bases; J trimming: 5 bases; junction bases outside the gene matches: 8. The V gene's germline CDR1 is SQVTM and CDR2 ANQGSEA. The CDR3 runs 17 residues. The CDR3 protein is CSVEDGMGQGGNEKLFF. As DNA, the CDR3 is TGCAGCGTTGAAGATGGCATGGGACAGGGGGGGAATGAAAAACTGTTTTTT.

The V gene is TRBV3-1 (or the pseudogene TRBV3-2), the J gene TRBJ2-2; 8 bases agree with TRBD2. The trim removed 1 base at V and 4 bases at J, leaving 5 bases unmatched. The CDR3 sequence is 16 residues long. Germline V gives CDR1 LGHDT, CDR2 YNNKEL (reference sequence). For the CDR3, the DNA is TGTGCCAGCAGCCAAGGGCGGGGGGCGAGCACCGGGGAGCTGTTTTTT. Translating gives CASSQGRGASTGELFF.

This chain joins TRBV11-3 and TRBJ2-7, with unresolved D. This CDR3 is built from 15 residues. V gave up 0 bases and J gave up 2 bases, with 11 bases separating them. Germline V gives CDR1 SGHNT, CDR2 YENEEA. CDR3 sequence reads: CASSLEPPDPYEQYF. In nucleotides, the CDR3 is TGTGCCAGCAGCTTAGAGCCCCCGGACCCCTACGAGCAGTACTTC. The entire variable domain, with the rest obtained from reference TRBV11-3 and TRBJ2-7, is as follows: EAGVVQSPRYKIIEKKQPVAFWCNPISGHNTLYWYLQNLGQGPELLIRYENEEAVDDSQLPKDRFSAERLKGVDSTLKIQPAELGDSAVYLCASSLEPPDPYEQYFGPGTRLTVT.

V and J are TRBV6-5 and TRBJ1-2; the match to TRBD1 covers 11 bases. The trim removed 5 bases at V and 8 bases at J, leaving 7 bases unmatched. The CDR3 runs to 14 residues. Germline lookup yields CDR1 MNHEY and CDR2 SVGAGI. CDR3 nucleotide sequence: TGTGCCAGCAGTCGTGGACAGGGGGCTTTGGGCTACACCTTC. This translates into CASSRGQGALGYTF.

The CDR3 bases are TGTGCCAGCAGCCCAGCAGAGGGCTATGGCTACACCTTC. This sequence encodes CASSPAEGYGYTF. This chain connects TRBV7-2 to TRBJ1-2, with D uncertain. Germline CDR1 is SGHTA and CDR2 is FQGNSA. The V and J ends lost 5 bases and 4 bases respectively, with 11 bases between them. This CDR3 has 13 amino acids.

This clone was observed a handful of times. The V call is TRBV24-1, the J call TRBJ2-1, with D hard to call. The CDR3 has 12 residues. The germline V gene encodes CDR1 KGHDR and CDR2 SFDVKD. Trimming pared 5 bases from V and 4 bases from J, leaving 5 bases between. The CDR3 region is CATSVAYNEQFF. The CDR3 DNA follows: TGTGCCACCAGTGTGGCTTACAATGAGCAGTTCTTC.

This sequence joins TRBV5-1 and TRBJ1-1; TRBD1 matches at 7 bases. Germline CDR1 SGHRS, CDR2 YFSETQ. This CDR3 spans 14 amino acids. Unmatched junction bases numbered 2, after V lost 2 bases and J lost 1 base. In DNA, the CDR3 is TGCGCCAGCAGCTTCCGGGACAGGAACACTGAAGCTTTCTTT. Protein: CASSFRDRNTEAFF.

The rearrangement joins TRBV29-1 to TRBJ2-5; D is unresolved. Germline V gene lookup returns CDR1 SQVTM and CDR2 ANQGSEA. The CDR3 is 11 amino acids. V was trimmed by 7 bases and J by 5 bases, leaving 11 bases between them. CDR3 DNA sequence: TGCAGCGGTACACCTTCGGAGACCCAGTACTTC. Its protein is CSGTPSETQYF.

This clone has more than one count but fewer than ten. The chain combines TRBV6-2 or TRBV6-3 with TRBJ2-7; possibly TRBD2 for D (6 bases). The V gene's germline CDR1 is MNHEY and CDR2 SVGEGT. The CDR3 totals 15 residues. V dropped 0 bases and J dropped 2 bases, with 11 bases sitting between them. The CDR3 is CASSYSGLNPYEQYF. The CDR3 DNA is TGTGCCAGCAGTTACTCGGGACTGAACCCCTACGAGCAGTACTTC.

In this sample, this clone turned up once. The genes are TRBV5-1 and TRBJ2-5, with 9 bases that match TRBD1. The V gene end was trimmed by 7 bases and the J gene end by 4 bases; junction bases not matched to a gene: 8. This CDR3 has 14 residues. Germline V gene lookup returns CDR1 SGHRS and CDR2 YFSETQ. CDR3 loop: CASAGQGLGETQYF. In DNA form, the CDR3 reads TGCGCCAGCGCAGGACAGGGGTTAGGAGAGACCCAGTACTTC.

The gene calls are TRBV4-3 and TRBJ2-3; tentative D call: TRBD2 (5 bases). V lost 0 bases and J lost 0, with 13 bases in between. This CDR3 is 17 amino acids long. Germline V gene data show CDR1 as LGHNA and CDR2 as YSLEER. CDR3 protein: CASSQDGLERSTDTQYF. The CDR3 DNA is TGCGCCAGCAGCCAAGACGGGTTGGAGCGGAGCACAGATACGCAGTATTTT.

This chain connects TRBV28 to TRBJ1-3; TRBD1 matches at 7 bases. The CDR3 has 16 amino acids. Trimming took 3 bases from V and 0 from J; bases not matched to a gene: 5. Germline V gene lookup returns CDR1 MDHEN and CDR2 SYDVKM. The CDR3: CASSFDRDHSGNTIYF. The CDR3 DNA reads as TGTGCCAGCAGTTTTGACAGGGACCACTCTGGAAACACCATATATTTT.

The chain joins TRBV3-1 (or the pseudogene TRBV3-2) to TRBJ1-2; 10 positions agree with TRBD1. The J segment lost 8 bases and the V segment lost 0 bases, leaving 9 bases of the junction unmatched. Germline-derived CDR1 and CDR2 are LGHDT and YNNKEL (reference sequence). The CDR3 contains 16 residues. This CDR3 reads CASSQDRTGGARGYTF. The CDR3 DNA reads as TGTGCCAGCAGCCAAGATCGGACAGGGGGTGCGCGGGGCTACACCTTC.

The genes are TRBV10-1 and TRBJ2-1; the D is unclear. The germline gives CDR1 WNHNN, CDR2 SYGVQD (reference sequence). The CDR3 loop spans 11 amino acids. The V end was cut by 0 bases, the J end by 9 bases, with 3 bases between. The DNA for the CDR3 is TGCGCCAGCAGTGAGTCTAGTGAGCAGTTCTTC. Translating it yields CASSESSEQFF.

V usage is TRBV5-1 and J usage is TRBJ2-5, with D perhaps TRBD2 (6 bases). This CDR3 region has 12 residues. V lost 6 bases and J lost 5, with 11 bases in between. Germline V gene lookup returns CDR1 SGHRS and CDR2 YFSETQ. CDR3 in DNA: TGCGCCAGCAATAAGGGACTGGAGACCCAGTACTTC. Amino acid sequence: CASNKGLETQYF.

V is TRBV4-3 and J is TRBJ1-2; D is uncertain. Germline CDR1 LGHNA, CDR2 YSLEER. The CDR3 length is 14 residues. V lost 2 bases, J lost 5 bases, and 12 bases lay in between. The DNA of the CDR3 is TGCGCCAGCAGCCAACGTTCGGCTACATATGGCTACACCTTC. Protein: CASSQRSATYGYTF.